This T cell receptor beta chain was retrieved from a study of blood T cell repertoires in COVID-19. The ends were cut back, 0 bases at V and 8 bases at J, with 12 bases in the middle. The CDR3 loop spans 15 amino acids. Germline assignment: CDR1 SGHRS and CDR2 YFSETQ. How the authors handled the data: From reference gene primer amplification, estimates of nucleated cell counts were derived. The repertoire was sequenced with immunoSEQ multiplex PCR; TCRdb's copy has only in-frame clones and lacks some. For V, J and clone size, that table is used; D and trimming come from the DNA. Among approximately 120,000 clones listed, over 75% were seen once.

Sequenced input: peripheral blood. The genes are TRBV5-1 and TRBJ1-6; D perhaps matches TRBD1 (5 bases). The receptor was derived from a man aged 30 to 45 with COVID-19, enrolled during active disease. CDR3 in DNA: TGCGCCAGCAGCTTGGCCAGGGCGCGAGATTCACCCCTCCACTTT. This codes for CASSLARARDSPLHF.